Following are 13 T cell receptor beta chains from one sample sequenced in a study of cytomegalovirus exposure and HLA in healthy donors. This PCR relied on a set of 60 Vbeta primers and 13 Jbeta primers. Using immunoSEQ multiplex PCR, the repertoire was profiled, and TCRdb retains in-frame clones only, with some absent. The sample contains about 190,000 clones, about 83% of which appear only once. The sequencing input was PBMCs. The source of these receptors is a man aged 40-50 years in good health and CMV-seropositive.

The chain uses TRBV19 and TRBJ1-4, with 7 nucleotides matching TRBD1. The J segment lost 4 bases and the V segment lost 5 bases, leaving 10 bases of the junction unmatched. The germline V gene encodes CDR1 LNHDA and CDR2 SQIVND (reference sequence). The CDR3 totals 16 residues. The CDR3 DNA follows: TGTGCCAGTAGTCCACTAGGGGGCGGACTTAATGAAAAACTGTTTTTT. Translation: CASSPLGGGLNEKLFF. Filled out from reference TRBV19 and TRBJ1-4, the complete variable domain reads DGGITQSPKYLFRKEGQNVTLSCEQNLNHDAMYWYRQDPGQGLRLIYYSQIVNDFQKGDIAEGYSVSREKKESFPLTVTSAQKNPTAFYLCASSPLGGGLNEKLFFGSGTQLSVL.

This chain connects TRBV10-3 to TRBJ2-3, with TRBD2 matching over 9 bases. Per the germline V gene, CDR1 is ENHRY and CDR2 is SYGVKD. This CDR3 has 14 residues. Trimming took 5 bases from V and 6 from J; bases not matched to a gene: 6. The CDR3 DNA follows: TGTGCCATCAGTAGACTAGCGGAAAAGGATACGCAGTATTTT. Protein sequence: CAISRLAEKDTQYF.

The genes are TRBV6-4 and TRBJ1-2; 7 bases are a match to TRBD1. The germline V gene encodes CDR1 MRHNA and CDR2 SNTAGT. This CDR3 contains 14 residues. After removal of 0 bases from V and 6 bases from J, the junction contained 4 bases not matched to a gene. CDR3 sequence: CASSDSKGAHGYTF. CDR3 nucleotide sequence: TGTGCCAGCAGTGACTCTAAGGGGGCTCATGGCTACACCTTC.

The J gene is TRBJ1-3, the V gene TRBV28; D perhaps matches TRBD1 (6 bases). Trimming took 4 bases from V and 2 from J, leaving 12 bases between them. Germline values: CDR1 MDHEN, CDR2 SYDVKM. The CDR3 is made up of 15 amino acids. CDR3 nucleotide sequence: TGTGCCAGCAGTTCCGCAGGGGAAGCTGGAAACACCATATATTTT. Its translation: CASSSAGEAGNTIYF.

This chain links TRBV7-9 with TRBJ1-2; TRBD1 is a possible D gene (6 bases). This CDR3 comprises 14 residues. Between the trimmed V and J ends, which lost 11 bases and 2 bases, there was a span of 18 bases. Germline V CDR1 and CDR2: SEHNR, FQNEAQ (reference sequence). In nucleotides, the CDR3 is TGTGCCGGGGGCCCCACCTCAGCCAACTATGGCTACACCTTC. Protein: CAGGPTSANYGYTF.

The rearrangement links TRBV5-4 to TRBJ2-3; D gene ambiguous. The CDR3 is 12 residues long. CDR1 and CDR2 (germline): SGHNT, YYREEE (reference sequence). V was pared by 4 bases and J by 2 bases, with 5 bases between. The CDR3 sequence: CASSLSTDTQYF. The CDR3 region has the DNA TGTGCCAGCAGCCTCTCCACAGATACGCAGTATTTT.

This sequence joins TRBV29-1 and TRBJ2-3, with 12 bases that match TRBD1. Germline lookup yields CDR1 SQVTM and CDR2 ANQGSEA. The CDR3 is made up of 18 amino acids. Unmatched junction bases numbered 14, after V lost 3 bases and J lost 4 bases. The CDR3 spells CSVDLPGTGGIWADTQYF. The CDR3, as DNA: TGCAGCGTTGACCTCCCCGGGACAGGGGGCATATGGGCAGATACGCAGTATTTT.

This chain links TRBV29-1 with TRBJ2-7; perhaps TRBD2 as D (6 bases). CDR1 and CDR2 (germline): SQVTM, ANQGSEA. The CDR3 consists of 16 residues. The V end was cut by 4 bases, the J end by 0 bases, with 19 bases between. CDR3: CSVGALSGSSSYEQYF. The CDR3 region has the DNA TGCAGCGTTGGTGCCCTCAGCGGGTCAAGCTCCTACGAGCAGTACTTC.

The chain recombines TRBV29-1 with TRBJ2-7; 9 bases match TRBD1. V lost 7 bases and J lost 0; bases outside the gene matches: 7. The CDR3 totals 14 residues. Germline CDR1 reads SQVTM; CDR2 reads ANQGSEA. CDR3 nucleotide sequence: TGCAGCGGGGGACAGGGACGCTACTCCTACGAGCAGTACTTC. This sequence encodes CSGGQGRYSYEQYF.

This chain connects TRBV7-9 to TRBJ2-7, with D possibly being TRBD1 (5 bases). CDR3 length: 12 residues. Germline values: CDR1 SEHNR, CDR2 FQNEAQ (reference sequence). V gave up 2 bases and J gave up 3 bases, with 5 bases separating them. The CDR3 nucleotides read TGTGCCAGCAGCTTAACAGGCTACGAGCAGTACTTC. It translates to CASSLTGYEQYF.

The chain joins TRBV18 to TRBJ2-5; unclear D gene. Germline V lookup: CDR1 KGHSH, CDR2 LQKENI. This CDR3 contains 13 residues. Trimming stripped 3 bases from V and 1 base from J, with 6 bases between. In nucleotides, the CDR3 is TGTGCCAGCTCACCTGTTATCCAAGAGACCCAGTACTTC. Translating gives CASSPVIQETQYF. Supplemented by reference TRBV18 and TRBJ2-5, the full variable domain reads NAGVMQNPRHLVRRRGQEARLRCSPMKGHSHVYWYRQLPEEGLKFMVYLQKENIIDESGMPKERFSAEFPKEGPSILRIQQVVRGDSAAYFCASSPVIQETQYFGPGTRLLVL.

J is TRBJ2-3 and V is TRBV15; D is uncertain. The CDR3 sequence is 14 residues long. The V end was cut by 0 bases, the J end by 5 bases, with 9 bases between. Germline assignment: CDR1 LNHNV and CDR2 YYDKDF (reference sequence). CDR3 coding DNA: TGTGCCACCAGCAGAGATGCCCCCAGAGATACGCAGTATTTT. This encodes CATSRDAPRDTQYF.

The V and J genes are TRBV28 and TRBJ2-3, with 7 bases fitting TRBD1. CDR1 and CDR2 (germline): MDHEN, SYDVKM. This CDR3 has 15 residues. The J segment lost 4 bases and the V segment lost 6 bases, leaving 10 bases of the junction unmatched. CDR3 residues: CASRLTGDYSDTQYF. The CDR3 DNA reads as TGTGCCAGCAGGCTAACAGGGGATTACTCAGATACGCAGTATTTT.